Below, one TCR beta chain is given with its context. Its antigen is unknown. A much larger clone is a single base away; this may be a read error. The data were obtained in a study of blood T cells in healthy people across ages (dated by TCRdb to between 2014 and 2017). About the investigation overall: In model experiments, template switching captured roughly one uniquely barcoded TCR beta cDNA molecule for every two T cells. Two additional independent replicas of 1 million unique cDNA reads from the same blood draw were analyzed for two donors (one aged 18 to 30 and one aged 80 or older). The donors were split into four age groups: young (average 16 years), middle-aged (roughly 40), aged (roughly 65) and long-lived (under 85). Using deep sequencing normalized with unique cDNA molecular identifiers, the study measured how TCR beta repertoire diversity changes with age. Donors of different ages were randomly distributed across sequencing lanes to avoid experimental bias. Broad study findings and their caveats: As age increased, observed TCR beta diversity per million T cells dropped in a roughly linear way, and a significant reduction was already evident by age roughly 40. Estimates of total diversity based on one million sequenced T cells were regarded as lower bounds and as underestimates. Compared with the aged group, more naive CD4+ T cells, fewer expanded clones and increased TCR diversity were shown by the long-lived group, suggesting age selection. Donor CMV infection status was unknown, potentially confounding age-related changes in expanded clonotypes. Bulk unsorted PBMC profiling prevented conclusive comparison of naive and antigen-experienced compartments. The percentage of naive T cells measured by flow cytometry correlated strongly with observed TCR beta diversity.

Systemically healthy Caucasian individuals from Russia, about 38 in total and aged about 6 to 95 years, were included as donors. About 9.6 milliliters of peripheral blood were collected from each donor into EDTA-treated Vacutainer tubes. PBMCs were isolated by Ficoll-Paque density-gradient centrifugation, with at least 6 million obtained per sample. Total RNA was extracted from PBMCs with Trizol reagent, with at least 6 micrograms obtained per sample. For every donor, an aliquot of PBMCs went through flow cytometry to measure the percentages of naive CD45RAhigh/CD27high T cells. Libraries were made using 5' RACE. Sequencing instrument: Illumina HiSeq 2500. A second PCR of about 7 to 12 cycles was performed with a sample-barcoded 5' primer and a J-beta primer mix. Each TCR beta cDNA molecule received a unique molecular identifier from a template-switch 5' adaptor carrying 12 random nucleotides. Each sample yielded at least 3 million CDR3-containing paired-end reads. The Mint cDNA synthesis kit, primed by a TRBC-specific oligonucleotide, was used to synthesize first-strand cDNA from all RNA. Following uracil-DNA glycosylase treatment, all cDNA underwent a first 18-cycle PCR with the universal primers M1SS and BC2_uni_R. The published analysis was carried out like this. Each sample was normalized by randomly selecting 1 million high-quality reads, each carrying a distinct molecular identifier. Reads sharing molecular identifiers were discarded rather than binned into consensus sequences. MiTCR, with a Q25 quality threshold and the strictest error-elimination algorithm, was used for CDR3 identification, clonotype clustering and error correction. A nonparametric unseen species model with Euler transformation was used to estimate lower-bound total TCR beta diversity. TCRdb took the public reads, trimmed them with fastp at Q25, ran MiXCR for clone calling and kept in-frame beta chains. All rows with the same CDR3 protein become a single entry with the most common DNA and genes. TCRdb's processing, not the authors', yielded these V and J calls. The sample contains 950,000 to 1,200,000 distinct CDR3 sequences, around two fifths of them found a single time. The ten largest clones take up over 10% of the sample.

The germline V gene sets CDR1 to MNHEY and CDR2 to SVGAGI. The CDR3 numbers 13 residues from cysteine through phenylalanine. The read is trimmed to its CDR3 DNA, 39 bases read in frame from base 1. Trimming at the junction amounts to 5 bases on V and 1 base on J, and the germline ends lie 8 bases apart. The source of this sequence is a man aged 18 to 30 in good health. The sequence joins TRBV6-5 to TRBJ1-1; no D segment can be confidently identified. Sequencing was done on a sample of blood. The bases read TGTGCCAGCAGTGACATGGGGAACACTGAAGCTTTCTTT. Translation gives CASSDMGNTEAFF.